This T cell receptor (beta chain) is from a study of response to subunit inactivated influenza vaccine. This clonotype was counted once. Its antigen is as yet unknown. Trimming took off 2 bases at V and 6 bases at J, with 17 bases between the two ends. The CDR3 runs to 15 residues. Germline assignment: CDR1 GTSNPN and CDR2 SVGIG (reference sequence). TCRdb reanalysed the RT-PCR reads using MiXCR and keeps one entry per CDR3 protein. The profile shows 500,000 to 600,000 distinct CDR3 sequences, approximately 15% of them singletons. Study-wide findings and caveats: The authors suggested that few new T cells are recruited per seasonal influenza vaccination.

This sequence joins TRBV30 and TRBJ2-1, with D possibly being TRBD1 or TRBD2 (5 bases each). This clonotype originated in a man aged 50-60 years who received an inactivated influenza vaccine. This specimen was PBMCs from blood, taken about 11 days after vaccination. The CDR3 here is CAWSPLGNGANEQFF. The CDR3 DNA reads as TGTGCCTGGAGTCCACTAGGGAATGGGGCCAATGAGCAGTTCTTC.